Following are 20 T cell receptor beta chains from one sample sequenced in a study. TCRdb re-called the 5' RACE reads through MiXCR, storing one row per CDR3 protein. Of about 4,800 distinct CDR3 sequences in the sample, approximately 78% were seen once. Cells sorted as Tregs were CD4+, CD25+ and CD127-/low. The sample was Tregs sorted from blood. The receptors shown here come from a female donor with breast cancer.

V gene TRBV7-8 combines with J gene TRBJ2-3; D remains unclear. The germline V gene has CDR1 SGHVS and CDR2 FQNEAQ. Trimming removed 5 bases at V and 3 bases at J, with 18 bases between. The length of the CDR3 is 16 residues. This CDR3 is CASSERSNSLTDTQYF. The DNA for the CDR3 is TGTGCCAGCAGCGAGAGAAGCAACAGCCTGACAGATACGCAGTATTTT. Supplemented by reference TRBV7-8 and TRBJ2-3, the full variable domain reads GAGVSQSPRYKVAKRGQDVALRCDPISGHVSLFWYQQALGQGPEFLTYFQNEAQLDKSGLPSDRFFAERPEGSVSTLKIQRTQQEDSAVYLCASSERSNSLTDTQYFGPGTRLTVL.

The rearrangement links TRBV28 to TRBJ1-2; no clear D. The V end lost 4 bases, the J end lost 4 bases, and 13 bases lay between the germline ends. CDR3 length equals 14 residues. Germline V gene lookup returns CDR1 MDHEN and CDR2 SYDVKM. The CDR3 sequence: CASSSLVGSYGYTF. CDR3 nucleotide sequence: TGTGCCAGCAGTTCCCTGGTTGGATCCTATGGCTACACCTTC.

The rearrangement uses TRBV7-2 and TRBJ2-7; D call uncertain. In germline, CDR1 is SGHTA, CDR2 FQGNSA. Trimming took off 1 base at V and 3 bases at J, with 4 bases between the two ends. The CDR3 totals 12 residues. The CDR3 loop reads CASSLVDYEQYF. The CDR3 DNA follows: TGTGCCAGCAGCTTAGTCGACTACGAGCAGTACTTC.

The chain has TRBV5-1 and TRBJ1-1; D gene unclear. This CDR3 is 15 amino acids long. The V gene lost 1 base and the J gene lost 4 bases, with 14 bases spanning the gap. Germline lookup yields CDR1 SGHRS and CDR2 YFSETQ. The chain's CDR3 is CASSLLPGEGTEAFF. In DNA form, the CDR3 reads TGCGCCAGCAGCTTGCTCCCGGGAGAGGGCACTGAAGCTTTCTTT.

The gene calls are TRBV4-2 and TRBJ1-5; D unresolved. Germline CDR1 reads LGHNA; CDR2 reads YNFKEQ. The V end lost 0 bases, the J end lost 0 bases, and 3 bases lay between the germline ends. The length of the CDR3 is 14 residues. The CDR3 spells CASSQDGSNQPQHF. DNA of the CDR3: TGTGCCAGCAGCCAAGATGGTAGCAATCAGCCCCAGCATTTT.

Remarks on this clonotype: Possible read error: a much larger clone is one base away. Since no conserved phenylalanine or tryptophan closes the CDR3, a read error is the likely cause. The chain links TRBV4-1 to TRBJ2-3; no reliable D call. Germline loops: CDR1 MGHRA, CDR2 YSYEKL. Trimming removed 4 bases from V and 0 bases from J, with 5 bases in between. The CDR3 loop spans 13 amino acids. CDR3 sequence: CASSPDSTDTQYS. In DNA form, the CDR3 reads TGCGCCAGCAGCCCAGACAGCACAGATACGCAGTATTCT.

In the case of this clonotype: One junction end does not reproduce the germline sequence, and a read error may be involved. The chain links TRBV5-1 to TRBJ1-4; the match to TRBD1 covers 8 bases. The CDR3 extends over 15 amino acids. In germline, CDR1 is SGHRS, CDR2 YFSETQ. CDR3 in amino acids: CAGRTSQGVGEKLFF. The CDR3, as DNA: TGCGCCGGCAGAACGTCACAGGGGGTTGGTGAAAAACTGTTTTTT.

The rearrangement uses TRBV27 and TRBJ2-7; D is possibly TRBD1 (6 bases). Germline assignment: CDR1 MNHEY and CDR2 SMNVEV (reference sequence). Deletions cut 2 bases from V and 6 bases from J, with 11 bases between. CDR3 length: 13 residues. The CDR3 reads CASSLMAGAEQYF. DNA for the CDR3: TGTGCCAGCAGTTTAATGGCAGGGGCCGAGCAGTACTTC.

The chain carries TRBV5-1 and TRBJ1-1, with D maybe TRBD1 (6 bases). This CDR3 is built from 13 residues. The germline gives CDR1 SGHRS, CDR2 YFSETQ. V was clipped by 4 bases and J by 3 bases, with 10 bases between them. CDR3 DNA: TGCGCCAGCAGCCCCGGACAGCACACTGAAGCTTTCTTT. It encodes CASSPGQHTEAFF.

The V and J genes are TRBV5-1 and TRBJ2-7; TRBD1 is a possible D gene (5 bases). Germline-derived CDR1 and CDR2 are SGHRS and YFSETQ. Trimming took off 4 bases at V and 0 bases at J, with 17 bases between the two ends. This CDR3 region has 16 residues. CDR3 protein: CASSLLDSTPSYEQYF. CDR3 nucleotide sequence: TGCGCCAGCAGCCTACTCGACAGCACCCCCTCCTACGAGCAGTACTTC.

This rearrangement joins TRBV6-1 to TRBJ2-1; 9 nucleotides align to TRBD2. Germline V gene lookup returns CDR1 MNHNS and CDR2 SASEGT. The CDR3 has 15 amino acids. V lost 6 bases and J lost 4; bases outside the gene matches: 7. CDR3 coding DNA: TGTGCCAGCAGCCCGACTAGCGGACCATACAATGAGCAGTTCTTC. Amino acid sequence: CASSPTSGPYNEQFF.

The chain links TRBV12-5 to TRBJ2-2; D not resolved. Germline loops: CDR1 LGHNT, CDR2 FRNRAP. This CDR3 is built from 14 residues. V lost 5 bases and J lost 7, with 14 bases in between. CDR3 coding DNA: TGTGCTAGTGGTGAAGGGTCCCTCTACGGGGAGCTGTTTTTT. As protein: CASGEGSLYGELFF. Full variable domain (outside the CDR3, taken from reference TRBV12-5 and TRBJ2-2): DARVTQTPRHKVTEMGQEVTMRCQPILGHNTVFWYRQTMMQGLELLAYFRNRAPLDDSGMPKDRFSAEMPDATLATLKIQPSEPRDSAVYFCASGEGSLYGELFFGEGSRLTVL.

The rearrangement links TRBV5-1 to TRBJ2-7; 7 bases are a match to TRBD1. Looked up from germline, CDR1 is SGHRS and CDR2 is YFSETQ. CDR3 length: 14 residues. The V and J ends lost 0 bases and 7 bases, in that order; junction bases with no gene match: 7. The CDR3 sequence: CASSLEFRGWEQYF. The CDR3 nucleotides read TGCGCCAGCAGCTTGGAGTTCAGGGGGTGGGAGCAGTACTTC.

A single count supports this clonotype. The V call is TRBV27, the J call TRBJ2-3; 7 bases are shared with TRBD1. CDR3 size: 16 residues. From germline, CDR1 is MNHEY and CDR2 SMNVEV (reference sequence). The V segment lost 5 bases and the J segment 0 bases; nucleotides outside the gene matches: 8. The CDR3 spells CASSPWDRSSTDTQYF. Written as DNA, the CDR3 is TGTGCCAGCAGTCCGTGGGACAGATCTAGCACAGATACGCAGTATTTT.

The chain is built from TRBV11-2 and TRBJ2-7; D call uncertain. This CDR3 is 12 amino acids long. CDR1 is SGHAT and CDR2 is FQNNGV in the germline V gene. Trimming cost V 2 bases and J 7 bases, with 9 bases left between them. The CDR3 nucleotides read TGTGCCAGCAGCTTATGGTCGTGGGAGCAGTACTTC. This translates into CASSLWSWEQYF.

V gene TRBV12-3 or TRBV12-4 combines with J gene TRBJ2-1, with a possible D match to TRBD1 (6 bases). This CDR3 has 14 residues. Trimming took off 7 bases at V and 8 bases at J, with 18 bases between the two ends. As DNA, the CDR3 is TGTGCCAGCACCAGAGTTCAGGGGAGCGATGAGCAGTTCTTC. Its protein product is CASTRVQGSDEQFF.

This clonotype was detected only a few times. The chain carries TRBV5-5 and TRBJ2-3; D is perhaps TRBD2 (6 bases). Trimming removed 0 bases at V and 7 bases at J, with 12 bases between. Germline CDR1 reads SGHKS; CDR2 reads YYEKEE (reference sequence). This CDR3 comprises 14 residues. The CDR3 region has the DNA TGTGCCAGCAGCTTGGTTCCGGCGGGGAATACGCAGTATTTT. Its protein is CASSLVPAGNTQYF.

The chain carries TRBV27 and TRBJ1-1; unclear D gene. The V end lost 4 bases, the J end lost 0 bases, and 6 bases lay between the germline ends. Germline V gene lookup returns CDR1 MNHEY and CDR2 SMNVEV (reference sequence). The CDR3 is 13 residues long. DNA of the CDR3: TGTGCCAGCAGTTCTGAAATGAACACTGAAGCTTTCTTT. Its translation is CASSSEMNTEAFF.

This chain joins TRBV7-6 and TRBJ2-1, with TRBD2 matching over 8 bases. Looked up from germline, CDR1 is SGHVS and CDR2 is FNYEAQ. The junction had 7 bases not matched to a gene; V was cut back by 1 base and J by 5 bases. There are 16 residues in the CDR3. The CDR3 reads CASSLEAGGRNNEQFF. DNA of the CDR3: TGTGCCAGCAGCTTAGAGGCGGGAGGACGAAACAATGAGCAGTTCTTC.

V usage is TRBV12-3 or TRBV12-4 and J usage is TRBJ2-1; D possibly matches TRBD1 or TRBD2 (5 bases each). CDR3 length: 15 amino acids. Trimming stripped 4 bases from V and 3 bases from J, with 13 bases between. The CDR3 DNA reads TGTGCCAGCAGTTACCGGGACGGACTCTACAATGAGCAGTTCTTC. Its protein is CASSYRDGLYNEQFF.